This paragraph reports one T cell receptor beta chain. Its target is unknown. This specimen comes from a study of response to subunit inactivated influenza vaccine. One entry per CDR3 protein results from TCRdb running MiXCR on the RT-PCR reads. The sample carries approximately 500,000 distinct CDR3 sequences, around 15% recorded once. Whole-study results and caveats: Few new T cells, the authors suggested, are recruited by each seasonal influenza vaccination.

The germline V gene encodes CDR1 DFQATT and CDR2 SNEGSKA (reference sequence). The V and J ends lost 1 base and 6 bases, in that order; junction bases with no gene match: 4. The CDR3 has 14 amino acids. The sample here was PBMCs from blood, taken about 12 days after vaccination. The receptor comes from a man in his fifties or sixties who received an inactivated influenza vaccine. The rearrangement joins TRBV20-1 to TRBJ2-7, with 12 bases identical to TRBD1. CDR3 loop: CSARAGQGAAEQYF. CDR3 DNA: TGCAGTGCTAGAGCGGGACAGGGGGCAGCCGAGCAGTACTTC.